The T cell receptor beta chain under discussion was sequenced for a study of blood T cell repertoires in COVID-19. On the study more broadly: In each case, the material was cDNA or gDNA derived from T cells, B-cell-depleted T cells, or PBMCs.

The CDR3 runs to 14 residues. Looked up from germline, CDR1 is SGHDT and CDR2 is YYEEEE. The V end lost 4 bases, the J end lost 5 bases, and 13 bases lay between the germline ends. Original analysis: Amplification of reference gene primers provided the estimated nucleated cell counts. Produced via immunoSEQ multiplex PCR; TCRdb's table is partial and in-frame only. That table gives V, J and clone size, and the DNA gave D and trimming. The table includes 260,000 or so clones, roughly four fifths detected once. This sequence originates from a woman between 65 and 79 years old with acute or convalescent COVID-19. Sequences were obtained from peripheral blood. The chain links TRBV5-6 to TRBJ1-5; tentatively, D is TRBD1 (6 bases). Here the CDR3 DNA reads TGTGCCAGCAGCCCGGGGAGGGGGGATCAGCCCCAGCATTTT. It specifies CASSPGRGDQPQHF.